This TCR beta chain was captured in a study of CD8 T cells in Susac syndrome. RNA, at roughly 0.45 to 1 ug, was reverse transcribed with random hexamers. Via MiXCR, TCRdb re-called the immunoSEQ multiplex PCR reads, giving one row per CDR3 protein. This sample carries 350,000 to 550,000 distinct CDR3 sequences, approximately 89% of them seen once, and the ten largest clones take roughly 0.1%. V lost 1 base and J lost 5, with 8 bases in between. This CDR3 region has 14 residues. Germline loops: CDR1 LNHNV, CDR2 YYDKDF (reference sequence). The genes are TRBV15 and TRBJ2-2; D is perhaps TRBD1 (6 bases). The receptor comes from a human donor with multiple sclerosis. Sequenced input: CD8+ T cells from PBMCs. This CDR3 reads CATSRATGTGELFF. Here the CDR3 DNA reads TGTGCCACCAGCAGAGCGACAGGAACCGGGGAGCTGTTTTTT.